This TCR beta chain was captured by sequencing in a study of T cells in Graves' hyperthyroidism and ophthalmopathy. Amplification targeted TCR beta CDR3 regions from RNA transcripts. HTBI primers were the set used in a first-round RT-PCR of the TCR CDR3. TCRdb re-analysed the multiplex PCR reads in MiXCR, keeping a single row per CDR3 protein. The profile covers 300,000 or so distinct CDR3 sequences, with over 15% appearing a single time and 45% to 50% taken by the ten largest. With V trimmed by 0 bases and J by 5 bases, 11 bases remained unmatched. The CDR3 has 17 residues. Germline assignment: CDR1 ENHRY and CDR2 SYGVKD. Each diagnosis drew on symptoms, thyroxine, TRAb, thyroid ultrasound and orbital computed tomography findings.

The source material was blood. The chain has TRBV10-3 and TRBJ2-7, with 9 bases identical to TRBD2. The TCR comes from a woman in her forties or fifties with Graves' hyperthyroidism. In DNA form, the CDR3 reads TGTGCCATCAGTGAGTCTGAGTTTTCTAGCGGGATCCACGAGCAGTACTTC. The encoded protein is CAISESEFSSGIHEQYF.